This entry is about one TCR beta chain. Its antigen is undetermined. V was trimmed by 6 bases and J by 2 bases, leaving 10 bases between them. CDR1 is SGHTA, CDR2 FQGNSA, per germline. The CDR3 is made up of 13 amino acids. These data belong to a study of radiotherapy plus CTLA-4 blockade in lung cancer. Study as a whole: Objective responses were observed in 15% to 20% of patients, and disease control was achieved by over 30%. Study conclusions and caveats: Once radiotherapy plus ipilimumab had been given, TCR clones derived from tumor expanded in blood. Increased serum interferon-beta after radiation also reportedly predicted response strongly.

Receiving focal radiation plus CTLA-4 blockade with ipilimumab were patients who had chemo-refractory metastatic non-small-cell lung cancer. Sequencing was performed with immunoSEQ multiplex PCR; in TCRdb, only in-frame clones are kept and a portion is missing. The repertoire holds some 120,000 clones, with approximately 77% as singletons. This rearrangement joins TRBV7-2 to TRBJ2-5, with D maybe TRBD1 (5 bases). The starting material was peripheral blood, obtained from a patient treated with radiotherapy plus ipilimumab. The clonotype comes from a human donor with non-small cell lung cancer that progressed on radiotherapy plus ipilimumab. Some clones in this sample may be carry-over from other donors' samples. CDR3 sequence (DNA): TGTGCCAGCAGTTCCGGACAACAAGAGACCCAGTACTTC. Protein product: CASSSGQQETQYF. Full variable domain (missing parts from reference TRBV7-2 and TRBJ2-5): GAGVSQSPSNKVTEKGKDVELRCDPISGHTALYWYRQSLGQGLEFLIYFQGNSAPDKSGLPSDRFSAERTGGSVSTLTIQRTQQEDSAVYLCASSSGQQETQYFGPGTRLLVL.